This entry describes one T cell receptor beta chain. As yet, its antigen is unknown. This sample stems from a study of cytomegalovirus exposure and HLA in healthy donors. Study observations and caveats: Association of a missense DCLRE1C variant with TCR beta V- and J-gene trimming was reported in a later analysis.

V lost 6 bases and J lost 5; bases outside the gene matches: 9. The germline V gene encodes CDR1 MDHEN and CDR2 SYDVKM. The CDR3 sequence is 14 residues long. The PCR used 60 Vbeta and 13 Jbeta primers. Clones were read by immunoSEQ multiplex PCR, and TCRdb kept only the in-frame ones, dropping some. The data contain around 130,000 clones, under 90% of them singletons. V is TRBV28 and J is TRBJ1-1; 7 nucleotides agree with TRBD1. The source is a man between 18 and 29 years old in good health and CMV-seronegative. The specimen sequenced was PBMCs. CDR3 DNA: TGTGCCAGCAGGACAGGGACGGGTTCAACTGAAGCTTTCTTT. Translation gives CASRTGTGSTEAFF.